Listed below are T cell receptor beta chains from one sample, sequenced in a study of T-cell memory formation after mild COVID-19. From the 5' RACE reads, TCRdb called clonotypes with MiXCR, one entry per CDR3 protein. This sample has over 450,000 distinct CDR3 sequences, with approximately 20% found just once. Sequences were obtained from PBMCs or a T cell subset sorted from them (not recorded which). The receptors were sampled from an adult woman who had mild COVID-19 (a few samples of this study predate the infection). Cell type and time point are not known. The CDR3 runs from the conserved cysteine through the conserved F or W. The order of the fields is J gene, clone size, D gene, V gene, CDR3 protein, CDR3 DNA. A D gene is named only where the DNA matches it firmly. Only some rows state a clone size, as once, few, many or a class for expanded clones.

j_gene: TRBJ1-1
abundance: few
d_gene: .
v_gene: TRBV5-1
CDR3aa: CASSPYPDHSMNTEAFF
CDR3nt: TGCGCCAGCAGCCCCTACCCGGACCACTCAATGAACACTGAAGCTTTCTTT

j_gene: TRBJ2-1
abundance: few
d_gene: TRBD1
v_gene: TRBV3-1
CDR3aa: CASSLTRTGNYNEQFF
CDR3nt: TGTGCCAGCAGCCTTACCCGGACAGGGAATTACAATGAGCAGTTCTTC

j_gene: TRBJ1-6
abundance: .
d_gene: .
v_gene: TRBV10-3
CDR3aa: CAISVQGEHNSPLHF
CDR3nt: TGTGCCATCAGTGTTCAGGGAGAACATAATTCACCCCTCCACTTT

j_gene: TRBJ2-1
abundance: .
d_gene: TRBD1
v_gene: TRBV15
CDR3aa: CATSSDLDRGQLNEQFF
CDR3nt: TGTGCCACCAGCAGTGACCTGGACAGGGGGCAATTGAATGAGCAGTTCTTC

j_gene: TRBJ1-6
abundance: few
d_gene: .
v_gene: TRBV7-8
CDR3aa: CASSLAAALGNSPLHF
CDR3nt: TGTGCCAGCAGCTTAGCGGCGGCGTTAGGCAATTCACCCCTCCACTTT

j_gene: TRBJ2-7
abundance: few
d_gene: TRBD2
v_gene: TRBV10-3
CDR3aa: CAISGLAGGSNYEQYF
CDR3nt: TGTGCCATCAGTGGTCTAGCGGGAGGGTCCAACTACGAGCAGTACTTC

j_gene: TRBJ2-3
abundance: few
d_gene: .
v_gene: TRBV15
CDR3aa: CATSRDAVADTQYF
CDR3nt: TGTGCCACCAGCAGAGATGCAGTTGCAGATACGCAGTATTTT

j_gene: TRBJ1-1
abundance: few
d_gene: .
v_gene: TRBV20-1
CDR3aa: CSARTYYTEAFF
CDR3nt: TGCAGTGCTAGGACATACTACACTGAAGCTTTCTTT

j_gene: TRBJ1-4
abundance: few
d_gene: .
v_gene: TRBV12-3/TRBV12-4
CDR3aa: CASTTGGALQREKLFF
CDR3nt: TGTGCCAGCACCACCGGGGGGGCCTTACAGAGGGAAAAACTGTTTTTT

j_gene: TRBJ2-6
abundance: .
d_gene: TRBD2
v_gene: TRBV7-6
CDR3aa: CASSRGGLAVSGANVLTF
CDR3nt: TGTGCCAGCAGCCGCGGAGGACTAGCGGTCTCTGGGGCCAACGTCCTGACTTTC

j_gene: TRBJ1-4
abundance: many
d_gene: .
v_gene: TRBV9
CDR3aa: CASSVGVQNEKLFF
CDR3nt: TGTGCCAGCAGCGTCGGGGTCCAAAATGAAAAACTGTTTTTT

j_gene: TRBJ2-2
abundance: few
d_gene: TRBD2
v_gene: TRBV12-3/TRBV12-4
CDR3aa: CASSSTSATGELFF
CDR3nt: TGTGCCAGCAGTTCGACTAGCGCGACCGGGGAGCTGTTTTTT

j_gene: TRBJ2-3
abundance: many
d_gene: .
v_gene: TRBV4-1
CDR3aa: CASSQDLFGFTGPMQYF
CDR3nt: TGCGCCAGCAGCCAAGATCTCTTTGGCTTTACGGGACCTATGCAGTATTTT

j_gene: TRBJ1-1
abundance: .
d_gene: TRBD1
v_gene: TRBV12-5
CDR3aa: CASGFAPTGWVTEAFF
CDR3nt: TGTGCTAGTGGTTTCGCTCCGACAGGGTGGGTCACTGAAGCTTTCTTT

j_gene: TRBJ2-1
abundance: .
d_gene: TRBD2
v_gene: TRBV5-1
CDR3aa: CASSLGLASWNEQFF
CDR3nt: TGCGCCAGCAGCTTAGGACTAGCGAGTTGGAATGAGCAGTTCTTC

j_gene: TRBJ1-2
abundance: .
d_gene: TRBD1
v_gene: TRBV29-1
CDR3aa: CSVEFKDRGVGYTF
CDR3nt: TGCAGCGTTGAATTCAAGGACAGGGGAGTTGGCTACACCTTC

j_gene: TRBJ1-5
abundance: many
d_gene: .
v_gene: TRBV5-4
CDR3aa: CASSFEGNQPQHF
CDR3nt: TGTGCCAGCAGCTTTGAAGGCAATCAGCCCCAGCATTTT

j_gene: TRBJ2-1
abundance: .
d_gene: .
v_gene: TRBV20-1
CDR3aa: CSAKKRTPHNEQFF
CDR3nt: TGCAGTGCTAAAAAGCGGACCCCCCACAATGAGCAGTTCTTC

j_gene: TRBJ2-2
abundance: .
d_gene: .
v_gene: TRBV7-8
CDR3aa: CASSSMRGELFF
CDR3nt: TGTGCCAGCAGCTCAATGCGCGGGGAGCTGTTTTTT

j_gene: TRBJ2-7
abundance: few
d_gene: TRBD2
v_gene: TRBV7-9
CDR3aa: CASSLGSGGDYEQYF
CDR3nt: TGTGCCAGCAGCTTAGGTTCGGGGGGAGACTACGAGCAGTACTTC

j_gene: TRBJ2-7
abundance: .
d_gene: .
v_gene: TRBV11-2
CDR3aa: CASSRETGSSYEQYF
CDR3nt: TGTGCCAGCAGCCGTGAGACTGGGAGCTCCTACGAGCAGTACTTC

j_gene: TRBJ2-5
abundance: few
d_gene: TRBD2
v_gene: TRBV6-2/TRBV6-3
CDR3aa: CASSYDISGERETQYF
CDR3nt: TGTGCCAGCAGTTACGATATTAGCGGGGAGAGGGAGACCCAGTACTTC

j_gene: TRBJ2-3
abundance: .
d_gene: .
v_gene: TRBV29-1
CDR3aa: CSVAGRMNTDTQYF
CDR3nt: TGCAGCGTTGCGGGACGGATGAACACAGATACGCAGTATTTT

j_gene: TRBJ2-1
abundance: few
d_gene: TRBD2
v_gene: TRBV12-3/TRBV12-4
CDR3aa: CASSFVAGGPLVQFF
CDR3nt: TGTGCCAGCAGTTTCGTAGCGGGAGGGCCCCTAGTGCAGTTCTTC

j_gene: TRBJ2-3
abundance: few
d_gene: TRBD1
v_gene: TRBV12-3/TRBV12-4
CDR3aa: CASSLADRDADTQYF
CDR3nt: TGTGCCAGCAGTTTAGCTGACAGGGACGCAGATACGCAGTATTTT

j_gene: TRBJ1-1
abundance: few
d_gene: .
v_gene: TRBV7-9
CDR3aa: CASSLVGVGMNTEAFF
CDR3nt: TGTGCCAGCAGCTTAGTGGGGGTCGGTATGAACACTGAAGCTTTCTTT

j_gene: TRBJ2-7
abundance: few
d_gene: TRBD1
v_gene: TRBV6-2/TRBV6-3
CDR3aa: CASRHPGGEQYF
CDR3nt: TGTGCCAGCAGGCACCCAGGGGGCGAGCAGTACTTC

j_gene: TRBJ1-2
abundance: few
d_gene: .
v_gene: TRBV12-3/TRBV12-4
CDR3aa: CASSPQTYGYTF
CDR3nt: TGTGCCAGCAGCCCCCAGACCTATGGCTACACCTTC

j_gene: TRBJ2-7
abundance: .
d_gene: .
v_gene: TRBV24-1
CDR3aa: CATSGGLAHEQYF
CDR3nt: TGTGCCACCAGTGGTGGTCTAGCCCACGAGCAGTACTTC

j_gene: TRBJ1-2
abundance: .
d_gene: .
v_gene: TRBV7-2
CDR3aa: CASSLTAGDGYTF
CDR3nt: TGTGCCAGCAGCTTGACAGCGGGGGACGGCTACACCTTC

j_gene: TRBJ1-4
abundance: .
d_gene: .
v_gene: TRBV9
CDR3aa: CASNNMVGEKLFF
CDR3nt: TGTGCCAGCAATAATATGGTGGGAGAAAAACTGTTTTTT

j_gene: TRBJ1-2
abundance: .
d_gene: TRBD1
v_gene: TRBV2
CDR3aa: CASSSLGTGSRYGYTF
CDR3nt: TGTGCCAGCAGTTCCCTCGGGACAGGGTCGAGATATGGCTACACCTTC

j_gene: TRBJ2-5
abundance: .
d_gene: TRBD2
v_gene: TRBV5-1
CDR3aa: CASSSGGGIQETQYF
CDR3nt: TGCGCCAGCTCCTCCGGCGGGGGGATCCAAGAGACCCAGTACTTC

j_gene: TRBJ1-1
abundance: .
d_gene: TRBD1
v_gene: TRBV20-1
CDR3aa: CSAREGTANTEAFF
CDR3nt: TGCAGTGCTAGAGAGGGGACAGCGAACACTGAAGCTTTCTTT

j_gene: TRBJ2-7
abundance: many
d_gene: TRBD2
v_gene: TRBV20-1
CDR3aa: CSASRTSSYEQYF
CDR3nt: TGCAGTGCTAGCAGGACTAGCTCCTACGAGCAGTACTTC

j_gene: TRBJ2-7
abundance: .
d_gene: .
v_gene: TRBV7-9
CDR3aa: CASRPSQGLYEQYF
CDR3nt: TGTGCCAGCAGGCCATCACAGGGTCTGTACGAGCAGTACTTC

j_gene: TRBJ2-2
abundance: many
d_gene: TRBD1
v_gene: TRBV6-9
CDR3aa: CASSPGQSNTGELFF
CDR3nt: TGTGCCAGCAGTCCGGGACAGTCGAACACCGGGGAGCTGTTTTTT

j_gene: TRBJ2-1
abundance: .
d_gene: .
v_gene: TRBV20-1
CDR3aa: CSASKDLAAYNEQFF
CDR3nt: TGCAGTGCCAGTAAGGACTTGGCCGCCTACAATGAGCAGTTCTTC

j_gene: TRBJ1-1
abundance: .
d_gene: .
v_gene: TRBV27
CDR3aa: CASSSMENTEAFF
CDR3nt: TGTGCCAGCAGTTCCATGGAGAACACTGAAGCTTTCTTT

j_gene: TRBJ2-1
abundance: .
d_gene: TRBD2
v_gene: TRBV2
CDR3aa: CASGVAGVYNEQFF
CDR3nt: TGTGCCAGCGGGGTGGCGGGGGTCTACAATGAGCAGTTCTTC

j_gene: TRBJ2-3
abundance: few
d_gene: .
v_gene: TRBV30
CDR3aa: CAWSVSVIPTDTQYF
CDR3nt: TGTGCCTGGAGTGTTAGCGTGATCCCCACAGATACGCAGTATTTT

j_gene: TRBJ2-7
abundance: few
d_gene: .
v_gene: TRBV7-9
CDR3aa: CASRSGGENEQYF
CDR3nt: TGTGCCAGCAGATCAGGGGGGGAGAACGAGCAGTACTTC